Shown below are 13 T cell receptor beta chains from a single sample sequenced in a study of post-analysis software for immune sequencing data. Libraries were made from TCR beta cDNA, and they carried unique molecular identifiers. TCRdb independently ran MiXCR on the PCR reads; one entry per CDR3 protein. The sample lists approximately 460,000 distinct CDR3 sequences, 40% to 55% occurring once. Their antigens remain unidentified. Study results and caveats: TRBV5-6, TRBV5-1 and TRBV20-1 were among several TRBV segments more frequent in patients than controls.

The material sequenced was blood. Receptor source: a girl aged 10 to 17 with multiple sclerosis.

CDR3 DNA sequence: TGTGCCAGCAGCTTACGGGACAGGGATGAGGGTGGCTACACCTTC. Translated, it gives CASSLRDRDEGGYTF. This chain links TRBV7-2 with TRBJ1-2; 9 bases line up with TRBD1. The V segment lost 2 bases and the J segment 7 bases; nucleotides outside the gene matches: 8. The germline CDR1 and CDR2 sequences are SGHTA and FQGNSA. This CDR3 is built from 15 residues. The full variable domain, with the rest looked up from reference TRBV7-2 and TRBJ1-2, is GAGVSQSPSNKVTEKGKDVELRCDPISGHTALYWYRQSLGQGLEFLIYFQGNSAPDKSGLPSDRFSAERTGGSVSTLTIQRTQQEDSAVYLCASSLRDRDEGGYTFGSGTRLTVV.

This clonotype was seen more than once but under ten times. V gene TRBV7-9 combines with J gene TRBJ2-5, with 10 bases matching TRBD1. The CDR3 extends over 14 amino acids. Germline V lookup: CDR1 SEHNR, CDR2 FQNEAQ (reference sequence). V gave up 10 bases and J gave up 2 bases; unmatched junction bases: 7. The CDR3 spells CATNDRGLQETQYF. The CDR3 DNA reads TGTGCCACAAACGACAGGGGGCTGCAAGAGACCCAGTACTTC.

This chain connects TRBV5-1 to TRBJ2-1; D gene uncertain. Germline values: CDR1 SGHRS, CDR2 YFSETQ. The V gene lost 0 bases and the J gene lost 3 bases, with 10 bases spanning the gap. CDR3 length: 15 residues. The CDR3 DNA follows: TGCGCCAGCAGCTTGGCCGCGACAAACTACAATGAGCAGTTCTTC. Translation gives CASSLAATNYNEQFF.

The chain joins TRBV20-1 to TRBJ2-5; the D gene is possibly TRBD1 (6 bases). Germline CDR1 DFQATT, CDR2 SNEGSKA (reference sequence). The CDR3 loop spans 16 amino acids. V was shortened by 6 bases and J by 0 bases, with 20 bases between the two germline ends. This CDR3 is CSAHPSSTGYQETQYF. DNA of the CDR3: TGCAGTGCCCACCCCTCCTCGACAGGTTACCAAGAGACCCAGTACTTC.

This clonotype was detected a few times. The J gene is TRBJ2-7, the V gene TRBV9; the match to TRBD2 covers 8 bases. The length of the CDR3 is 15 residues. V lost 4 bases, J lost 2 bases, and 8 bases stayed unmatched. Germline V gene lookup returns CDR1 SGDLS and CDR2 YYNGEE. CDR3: CASSPGLAIPYEQYF. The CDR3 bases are TGTGCCAGCAGCCCCGGACTAGCCATTCCCTACGAGCAGTACTTC.

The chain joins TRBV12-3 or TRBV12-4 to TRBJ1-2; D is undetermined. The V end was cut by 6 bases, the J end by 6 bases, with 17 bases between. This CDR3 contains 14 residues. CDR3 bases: TGTGCCAGCAGCCCCTTGTCGGGCAGAGATGGCTACACCTTC. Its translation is CASSPLSGRDGYTF.

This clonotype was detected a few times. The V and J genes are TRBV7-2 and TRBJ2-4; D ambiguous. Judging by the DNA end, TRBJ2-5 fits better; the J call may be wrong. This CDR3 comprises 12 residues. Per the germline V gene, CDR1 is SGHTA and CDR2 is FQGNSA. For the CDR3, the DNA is TGTGCCAGCAGCTCGGATGAGGAGACCCAGTACTTC. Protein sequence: CASSSDEETQYF.

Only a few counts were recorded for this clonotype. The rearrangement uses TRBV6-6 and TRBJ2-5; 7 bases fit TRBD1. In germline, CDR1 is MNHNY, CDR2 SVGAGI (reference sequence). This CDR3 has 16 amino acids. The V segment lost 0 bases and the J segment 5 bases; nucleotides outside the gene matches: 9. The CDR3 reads CASSYSGGALRETQYF. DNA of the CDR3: TGTGCCAGCAGTTACTCAGGGGGCGCCTTGAGGGAGACCCAGTACTTC.

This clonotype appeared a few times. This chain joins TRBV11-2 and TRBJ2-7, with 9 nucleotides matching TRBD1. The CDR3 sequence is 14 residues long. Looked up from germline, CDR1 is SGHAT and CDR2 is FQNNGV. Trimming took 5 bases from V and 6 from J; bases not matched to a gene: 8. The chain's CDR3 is CASSPGTGNSEQYF. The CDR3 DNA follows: TGTGCCAGCAGCCCAGGGACAGGGAATAGCGAGCAGTACTTC.

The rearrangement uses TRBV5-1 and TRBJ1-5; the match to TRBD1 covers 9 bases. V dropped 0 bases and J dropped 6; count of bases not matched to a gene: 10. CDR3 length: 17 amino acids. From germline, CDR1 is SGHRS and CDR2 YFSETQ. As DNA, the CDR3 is TGCGCCAGCAGCTTGGCCCCGGACAGGGGCAGGAGTCAGCCCCAGCATTTT. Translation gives CASSLAPDRGRSQPQHF.

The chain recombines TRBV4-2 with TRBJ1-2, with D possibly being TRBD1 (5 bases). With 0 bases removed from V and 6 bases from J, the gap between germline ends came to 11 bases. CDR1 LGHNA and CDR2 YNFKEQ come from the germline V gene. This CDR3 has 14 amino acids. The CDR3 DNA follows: TGTGCCAGCAGCCAAGATCTGTGGGGACATGGCTACACCTTC. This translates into CASSQDLWGHGYTF.

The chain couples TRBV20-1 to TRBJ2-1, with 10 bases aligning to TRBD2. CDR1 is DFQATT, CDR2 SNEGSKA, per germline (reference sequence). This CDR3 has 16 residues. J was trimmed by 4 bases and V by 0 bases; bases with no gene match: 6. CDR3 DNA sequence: TGCAGTGCTAGAGACTCGACTAGCGGGTGGTACAATGAGCAGTTCTTC. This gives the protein CSARDSTSGWYNEQFF.

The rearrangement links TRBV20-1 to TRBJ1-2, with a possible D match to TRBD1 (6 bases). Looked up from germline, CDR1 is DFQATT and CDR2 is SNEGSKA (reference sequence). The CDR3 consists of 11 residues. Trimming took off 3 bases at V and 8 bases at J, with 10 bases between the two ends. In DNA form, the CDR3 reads TGCAGTGCTAGGTCCAGGGGCGGCTACACCTTC. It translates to CSARSRGGYTF.